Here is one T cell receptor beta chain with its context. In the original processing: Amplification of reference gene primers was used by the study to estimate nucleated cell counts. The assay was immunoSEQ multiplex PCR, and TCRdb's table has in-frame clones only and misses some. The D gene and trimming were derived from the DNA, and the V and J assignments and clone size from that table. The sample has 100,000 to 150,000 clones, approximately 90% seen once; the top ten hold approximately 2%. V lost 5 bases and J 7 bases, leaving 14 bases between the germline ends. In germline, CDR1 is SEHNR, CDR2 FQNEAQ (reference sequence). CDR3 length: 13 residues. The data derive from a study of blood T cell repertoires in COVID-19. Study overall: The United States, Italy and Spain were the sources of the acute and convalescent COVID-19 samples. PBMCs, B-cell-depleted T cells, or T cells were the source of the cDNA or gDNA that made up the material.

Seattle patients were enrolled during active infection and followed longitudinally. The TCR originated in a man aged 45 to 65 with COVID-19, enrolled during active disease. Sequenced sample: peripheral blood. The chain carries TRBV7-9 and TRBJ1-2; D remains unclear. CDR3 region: CASSHGVAVGYTF. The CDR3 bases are TGTGCCAGCAGCCACGGGGTAGCCGTTGGCTACACCTTC.